This passage covers 27 T cell receptor beta chains from one sample sequenced in a study of T cell responses to AZD1222 COVID-19 vaccine. Some clones are missing from TCRdb's copy, which holds only in-frame ones; the method was immunoSEQ multiplex PCR. The repertoire holds 84,000 or so clones, with roughly nine tenths as singletons. Sequenced material: peripheral blood, taken on day 0 of AZD1222 vaccination. These receptors all stem from an adult in good health.

The chain is built from TRBV19 and TRBJ1-5; TRBD1 matches at 8 bases. The trim removed 7 bases at V and 6 bases at J, leaving 26 bases unmatched. Germline V gives CDR1 LNHDA, CDR2 SQIVND (reference sequence). CDR3 length: 20 amino acids. CDR3 sequence reads: CASTKGWGQGAGRTLQPQHF. The CDR3, as DNA: TGTGCCAGTACCAAGGGGTGGGGTCAGGGGGCTGGCCGGACTCTTCAGCCCCAGCATTTT.

The rearrangement uses TRBV19 and TRBJ1-1; TRBD1 matches 8 bases. The CDR3 loop spans 15 amino acids. Germline CDR1 LNHDA, CDR2 SQIVND (reference sequence). V was pared by 2 bases and J by 0 bases, with 2 bases of the junction left unmatched. CDR3 DNA: TGTGCCAGTAGTATATCAGGGGGCCTGAACACTGAAGCTTTCTTT. Translation gives CASSISGGLNTEAFF.

The rearrangement links TRBV30 to TRBJ1-4; TRBD1 aligns across 11 bases. V lost 3 bases and J lost 2; bases outside the gene matches: 2. Per germline, CDR1 GTSNPN and CDR2 SVGIG (reference sequence). The CDR3 loop spans 15 amino acids. The CDR3 loop is CAWSGTGGTNEKLFF. DNA for the CDR3: TGTGCCTGGAGCGGGACAGGGGGTACTAATGAAAAACTGTTTTTT.

The CDR3 reads CASGGDSNQPQHF. The CDR3 bases are TGTGCCAGCGGGGGCGATAGCAATCAGCCCCAGCATTTT. The chain has TRBV7-2 and TRBJ1-5; D is perhaps TRBD1 (6 bases). This CDR3 is 13 amino acids long. Per germline, CDR1 SGHTA and CDR2 FQGNSA. Trimming pared 8 bases from V and 0 bases from J, leaving 8 bases between.

This CDR3 is CASGAGTPVTF. The CDR3 nucleotides read TGTGCCAGTGGGGCAGGGACGCCGGTCACCTTC. V gene TRBV19 combines with J gene TRBJ1-2; perhaps TRBD1 as D (5 bases). V shed 8 bases and J shed 13 bases, with 17 bases lying between them. CDR3 length: 11 residues. Germline values: CDR1 LNHDA, CDR2 SQIVND (reference sequence).

The chain carries TRBV11-2 and TRBJ1-6; no clear D. Trimming took 2 bases from V and 6 from J, leaving 8 bases between them. This CDR3 spans 14 amino acids. Germline CDR1 is SGHAT and CDR2 is FQNNGV. In nucleotides, the CDR3 is TGTGCCAGCAGCTTAACGCTGAGTAATTCACCCCTCCACTTT. Encoded protein: CASSLTLSNSPLHF. Supplemented by reference TRBV11-2 and TRBJ1-6, the full variable domain reads EAGVAQSPRYKIIEKRQSVAFWCNPISGHATLYWYQQILGQGPKLLIQFQNNGVVDDSQLPKDRFSAERLKGVDSTLKIQPAKLEDSAVYLCASSLTLSNSPLHFGNGTRLTVT.

This sequence joins TRBV28 and TRBJ1-2; D unclear. CDR3 length equals 12 residues. CDR1 is MDHEN, CDR2 SYDVKM, per germline. Trimming took 4 bases from V and 4 from J, leaving 7 bases between them. The CDR3 loop reads CASSYGFYGYTF. The CDR3 coding sequence is TGTGCCAGCAGTTACGGGTTCTATGGCTACACCTTC.

The chain has TRBV6-5 and TRBJ1-5; D may be TRBD1 (6 bases). Germline assignment: CDR1 MNHEY and CDR2 SVGAGI. Trimming left V 6 bases short and J 5 bases short, with 17 bases between. This CDR3 has 15 amino acids. CDR3 bases: TGTGCCAGCAGGGGGGCGCGTAAAGCCCATCAGCCCCAGCATTTT. Its translation: CASRGARKAHQPQHF.

V and J are TRBV5-5 and TRBJ1-2; 8 positions agree with TRBD1. Germline CDR1 and CDR2: SGHKS and YYEKEE (reference sequence). The CDR3 length is 15 residues. Trimming took 0 bases from V and 3 from J; bases not matched to a gene: 4. The CDR3 region is CASSLAGTGDYGYTF. CDR3 nucleotides: TGTGCCAGCAGCTTGGCGGGGACAGGAGACTATGGCTACACCTTC.

This clone was observed a few times. This chain joins TRBV18 and TRBJ1-1; D gene uncertain. Trimming removed 3 bases from V and 1 base from J, with 6 bases in between. This CDR3 spans 13 amino acids. Germline values: CDR1 KGHSH, CDR2 LQKENI. CDR3 bases: TGTGCCAGCTCACCTGGTGAGAACACTGAAGCTTTCTTT. This codes for CASSPGENTEAFF.

J is TRBJ2-1 and V is TRBV6-2 or TRBV6-3; D might be TRBD1 or TRBD2, each matching 5 bases. Trimming shortened V by 4 bases and J by 0 bases, and 10 bases separated the two germline ends. CDR3 length: 15 residues. CDR1 MNHEY and CDR2 SVGEGT come from the germline V gene. DNA for the CDR3: TGTGCCAGCAGTTCGGGACGGAGCTCCTACAATGAGCAGTTCTTC. Translated, it gives CASSSGRSSYNEQFF.

This sequence joins TRBV2 and TRBJ2-7; 7 nucleotides agree with TRBD1. Germline CDR1 SNHLY, CDR2 FYNNEI. CDR3 length: 13 residues. V lost 4 bases and J lost 2; bases outside the gene matches: 2. CDR3 protein: CASSGQGAYEQYF. The CDR3 bases are TGTGCCAGCAGTGGGCAGGGGGCCTACGAGCAGTACTTC.

The chain is built from TRBV19 and TRBJ2-3; no reliable D call. Germline CDR1 LNHDA, CDR2 SQIVND (reference sequence). The V and J ends lost 2 bases and 2 bases respectively, with 5 bases between them. The CDR3 extends over 13 amino acids. The CDR3 spells CASSITATDTQYF. For the CDR3, the DNA is TGTGCCAGTAGTATAACAGCCACAGATACGCAGTATTTT.

The chain carries TRBV28 and TRBJ2-7, with 7 bases that match TRBD1. V trimming: 2 bases; J trimming: 4 bases; junction bases outside the gene matches: 8. Per germline, CDR1 MDHEN and CDR2 SYDVKM. The CDR3 extends over 15 amino acids. The chain's CDR3 is CASSLVSTGRYEQYF. The DNA of the CDR3 is TGTGCCAGCAGTTTAGTTTCGACAGGGCGATACGAGCAGTACTTC.

On this clone: A read error may account for a junction end that differs from germline. The chain combines TRBV6-5 with TRBJ2-3; D is ambiguous. CDR1 is MNHEY and CDR2 is SVGAGI in the germline V gene. This CDR3 comprises 13 residues. The CDR3 loop reads CASRYSESDTQYF. The CDR3 DNA follows: TGTGCCAGCAGGTACTCCGAATCCGATACGCAGTATTTT.

The V gene is TRBV7-9, the J gene TRBJ2-1; D remains unclear. The germline V gene has CDR1 SEHNR and CDR2 FQNEAQ (reference sequence). This CDR3 is built from 12 residues. Trimming left V 5 bases short and J 8 bases short, with 10 bases between. The DNA of the CDR3 is TGTGCCAGCAGCCTGGCGGAATATGAGCAGTTCTTC. Protein sequence: CASSLAEYEQFF.

The chain combines TRBV5-1 with TRBJ2-7; D is undetermined. The CDR3 is 12 residues long. Per the germline V gene, CDR1 is SGHRS and CDR2 is YFSETQ. Trimming stripped 0 bases from V and 5 bases from J, with 6 bases between. The CDR3 here is CASSLARDEQYF. In nucleotides, the CDR3 is TGCGCCAGCAGCTTGGCCCGTGACGAGCAGTACTTC.

The J gene is TRBJ1-1, the V gene TRBV5-8; weak D call: TRBD1 (5 bases). Per germline, CDR1 SGHTS and CDR2 YDEGEE. V was shortened by 0 bases and J by 10 bases, with 16 bases between the two germline ends. This CDR3 has 14 residues. The CDR3 region is CASSLAGQGDRAFF. The CDR3 DNA is TGTGCCAGCAGCTTGGCCGGGCAGGGAGATAGAGCTTTCTTT.

This sequence joins TRBV20-1 and TRBJ1-3; D is undetermined. CDR3 size: 11 residues. Germline lookup yields CDR1 DFQATT and CDR2 SNEGSKA (reference sequence). V was pared by 6 bases and J by 1 base, with 4 bases between. CDR3: CSARSGNTIYF. The DNA of the CDR3 is TGCAGTGCCCGTTCTGGAAACACCATATATTTT.

J is TRBJ1-2 and V is TRBV15, with a possible D match to TRBD1 (5 bases). Germline lookup yields CDR1 LNHNV and CDR2 YYDKDF (reference sequence). With 6 bases removed from V and 2 bases from J, the gap between germline ends came to 13 bases. The CDR3 consists of 14 residues. The CDR3 loop is CATRKVGENYGYTF. CDR3 sequence (DNA): TGTGCCACCAGGAAGGTGGGGGAGAACTATGGCTACACCTTC.

The chain carries TRBV7-8 and TRBJ1-5; TRBD1 might be the D (5 bases). V was clipped by 5 bases and J by 2 bases, with 10 bases between them. CDR3 length equals 14 residues. Germline CDR1 SGHVS, CDR2 FQNEAQ. Here the CDR3 reads CASSAGSGNQPQHF. CDR3 DNA: TGTGCCAGCAGCGCAGGGTCCGGCAATCAGCCCCAGCATTTT. The full variable domain, in which reference TRBV7-8 and TRBJ1-5 provide the parts outside the CDR3, is GAGVSQSPRYKVAKRGQDVALRCDPISGHVSLFWYQQALGQGPEFLTYFQNEAQLDKSGLPSDRFFAERPEGSVSTLKIQRTQQEDSAVYLCASSAGSGNQPQHFGDGTRLSIL.

The chain uses TRBV4-2 and TRBJ2-1; tentatively, D is TRBD2 (6 bases). The CDR3 contains 14 residues. V lost 1 base and J 3 bases, leaving 7 bases between the germline ends. Germline V gives CDR1 LGHNA, CDR2 YNFKEQ. The CDR3 reads CASSQGGDYNEQFF. The CDR3 nucleotides are TGTGCCAGCAGCCAAGGGGGGGACTACAATGAGCAGTTCTTC.

The rearrangement links TRBV5-4 to TRBJ2-2; D not resolved. The CDR3 has 15 residues. Germline CDR1 and CDR2: SGHNT and YYREEE (reference sequence). Trimming pared 0 bases from V and 0 bases from J, leaving 6 bases between. The CDR3 nucleotides are TGTGCCAGCAGCTTGGTTGGCCCGAACACCGGGGAGCTGTTTTTT. Its protein is CASSLVGPNTGELFF.

The CDR3, as DNA: TGTGCCAGCAGCGTAGGACAGGGGCACTATGGCTACACCTTC. Translating gives CASSVGQGHYGYTF. This chain connects TRBV9 to TRBJ1-2; the match to TRBD1 covers 8 bases. The germline V gene encodes CDR1 SGDLS and CDR2 YYNGEE. With 0 bases clipped from V and 3 bases from J, the junction kept 1 base outside the gene matches. This CDR3 spans 14 amino acids.

J is TRBJ2-1 and V is TRBV19, with D perhaps TRBD2 (6 bases). Trimming removed 8 bases from V and 7 bases from J, with 15 bases in between. Germline V gene lookup returns CDR1 LNHDA and CDR2 SQIVND (reference sequence). CDR3 length: 13 amino acids. CDR3 in DNA: TGTGCCAGTGGGCTGGGGGGTACAAATGAGCAGTTCTTC. This encodes CASGLGGTNEQFF. Complete variable domain (other parts from reference TRBV19 and TRBJ2-1): DGGITQSPKYLFRKEGQNVTLSCEQNLNHDAMYWYRQDPGQGLRLIYYSQIVNDFQKGDIAEGYSVSREKKESFPLTVTSAQKNPTAFYLCASGLGGTNEQFFGPGTRLTVL.

Remarks on this clone: The germline gene is not matched at one end of the junction; a read error may be the cause. This sequence joins TRBV7-7 and TRBJ2-3; D call uncertain. Germline V gene sequence: CDR1 SSHAT, CDR2 FNYEAQ (reference sequence). The CDR3 is 14 residues long. The CDR3 nucleotides are TGTGCTAGCAGCTTAGCCGGTGGAACAGATACGCAGTATTTT. This encodes CASSLAGGTDTQYF.

The V gene is TRBV7-3, the J gene TRBJ2-1, with a tentative D call TRBD1 (6 bases). This CDR3 spans 14 amino acids. The V and J ends lost 4 bases and 7 bases respectively, with 14 bases between them. From germline, CDR1 is SGHTA and CDR2 FQGTGA. The CDR3 sequence: CASSSGQRRNEQFF. The CDR3, as DNA: TGTGCCAGCAGCTCGGGACAAAGGAGGAATGAGCAGTTCTTC.